The clone carrying this TCR beta chain appeared a few times. Its antigen is as yet unknown. Sample time point: persistent/refractory GD, antithyroid drugs over 5 years with positive TRAb. PBMCs were the source of the RNA used for TCR sequencing. Recruitment took place at an endocrinology department in Xi'an, China. This record comes from a study of regulatory T cells in long-lasting Graves disease. Study context: Over 5 years of antithyroid drugs plus positive TSH receptor antibodies defined persistent Graves' disease.

This CDR3 comprises 15 residues. The J segment lost 6 bases and the V segment lost 4 bases, leaving 11 bases of the junction unmatched. CDR1 is SGHRS, CDR2 YFSETQ, per germline. Assembly of TCR beta libraries relied on iRepertoire HTBI primers together with Arm-PCR of CDR3 regions. Under the authors' procedure: Detected in the samples were about 58 TRBV and approximately 14 TRBJ segments. TCRdb called the multiplex PCR reads again in MiXCR, with one record for every CDR3 protein. These V and J calls originate from TCRdb's pipeline instead of the authors' own analysis. The table lists under 450,000 distinct CDR3 sequences, around 20% of them singletons, with about a quarter in the top ten. Overall study findings and caveats: Researchers examined only peripheral blood and not thyroid tissue.

The V and J genes are TRBV5-1 and TRBJ2-7, with 9 bases fitting TRBD2. This TCR came from a female donor with Graves disease. This material consisted of peripheral blood mononuclear cells (PBMCs), taken when the disease was refractory, from a patient treated with antithyroid drugs. The CDR3 nucleotides are TGCGCCAGCAGCCCGAGGCTAGCGGGACCCTGCGAGCAGTACTTC. Protein sequence: CASSPRLAGPCEQYF.